This is a list of T cell receptor beta chains from one sample in a study of identical twins. MiXCR, applied by TCRdb to the 5' RACE reads, yields one record per CDR3 protein. This table holds a few hundred thousand distinct CDR3 sequences, about 8.5% found once. This sample also belongs to another study, concerning yellow fever vaccine responses in identical twins.

Source material: CD8+ T cells sorted from blood. All receptors come from a woman between 18 and 29 years old in good health. The CDR3 runs from the conserved cysteine through the conserved F or W. Fields, in order: clone size, V gene, CDR3 length, J gene, D gene, CDR3 protein, CDR3 DNA. The D gene is left open where the match is weak. Not every row has a clone size; where given, it reads once, few, many or a size class.

few	TRBV6-2/TRBV6-3	14	TRBJ2-3	TRBD1	CASSKGVQGVPQYF	TGTGCCAGCAGTAAGGGCGTCCAGGGGGTTCCGCAGTATTTT
.	TRBV5-1	16	TRBJ2-3	.	CASSLDGELETDTQYF	TGCGCCAGCAGCTTGGACGGGGAATTGGAAACAGATACGCAGTATTTT
many	TRBV4-1	13	TRBJ2-1	TRBD1	CASSPRTGNEQFF	TGCGCCAGCAGCCCTAGGACAGGGAATGAGCAGTTCTTC
many	TRBV6-5	17	TRBJ2-7	.	CASSSLFGLADPYEQYF	TGTGCCAGCAGTTCCTTGTTCGGGCTAGCCGATCCCTACGAGCAGTACTTC
.	TRBV7-8	14	TRBJ2-7	.	CASSLKGRADEQYF	TGTGCCAGCAGCTTAAAAGGCAGGGCCGACGAGCAGTACTTC
.	TRBV6-1	13	TRBJ2-3	.	CASNSGAPDTQYF	TGTGCCAGCAACAGCGGCGCCCCAGATACGCAGTATTTT
.	TRBV28	16	TRBJ2-7	TRBD1	CASSAYSGTGAYEQYF	TGTGCCAGCAGTGCCTACTCCGGGACAGGGGCCTACGAGCAGTACTTC
many	TRBV4-2	22	TRBJ2-3	TRBD2	CASSQKTLAAPSGDTYRDTQYF	TGTGCCAGCAGTCAAAAAACCCTCGCGGCTCCTAGCGGGGATACATATCGAGATACGCAGTATTTT
few	TRBV29-1	12	TRBJ2-1	.	CSVVKHGDEQFF	TGCAGCGTAGTAAAACATGGGGATGAGCAGTTCTTC
.	TRBV9	14	TRBJ2-1	TRBD2	CASSPASGRFEQFF	TGTGCCAGCAGCCCGGCTAGCGGGAGATTCGAGCAGTTCTTC
.	TRBV20-1	14	TRBJ1-4	.	CSARWQDISEKLFF	TGCAGTGCTAGGTGGCAGGATATAAGTGAAAAACTGTTTTTT
many	TRBV6-1	14	TRBJ1-5	TRBD1	CASSEDRLGQPQHF	TGTGCCAGCAGCGAGGACAGGTTGGGTCAGCCCCAGCATTTT
many	TRBV27	13	TRBJ2-7	.	CASSLSGGYEQYF	TGTGCCAGCAGTTTATCAGGGGGCTACGAGCAGTACTTC
many	TRBV11-2	19	TRBJ2-4	TRBD2	CASSLDLAGILIAKNIQYF	TGTGCCAGCAGCTTAGATTTAGCGGGAATACTTATAGCCAAAAACATTCAGTACTTC
many	TRBV11-2	20	TRBJ2-1	TRBD2	CASSLDSGLAGISSYNEQFF	TGTGCCAGCAGCTTAGATAGTGGACTAGCGGGAATTAGTTCCTACAATGAGCAGTTCTTC
few	TRBV28	15	TRBJ2-5	TRBD1	CASSYRQGFGETQYF	TGTGCCAGCAGTTACCGACAGGGGTTCGGAGAGACCCAGTACTTC
few	TRBV7-9	15	TRBJ2-1	TRBD2	CASSFSGGRYNEQFF	TGTGCCAGCAGCTTTTCGGGGGGGCGGTACAATGAGCAGTTCTTC
once	TRBV6-2/TRBV6-3	14	TRBJ1-5	.	CASSYMGSNQPQHF	TGTGCCAGCAGTTACATGGGTAGCAATCAGCCCCAGCATTTT
few	TRBV15	18	TRBJ2-5	TRBD2	CATSRAESGTSTGETQYF	TGTGCCACCAGCAGAGCTGAGTCCGGGACTAGCACTGGGGAGACCCAGTACTTC
.	TRBV6-5	15	TRBJ2-5	.	CASSYLSSRQETQYF	TGTGCCAGCAGTTATCTGTCGAGTAGACAAGAGACCCAGTACTTC
.	TRBV2	11	TRBJ2-7	.	CASSGGSEQYF	TGTGCCAGCAGTGGGGGTTCCGAGCAGTACTTC
few	TRBV13	16	TRBJ2-1	TRBD1	CASSIRQGIQFNEQFF	TGTGCCAGCAGCATCCGACAGGGGATACAGTTCAATGAGCAGTTCTTC
.	TRBV2	18	TRBJ2-3	TRBD2	CASSVPLERGPSTDTQYF	TGTGCCAGCAGTGTCCCACTGGAGCGGGGACCTAGCACAGATACGCAGTATTTT
once	TRBV2	14	TRBJ2-7	.	CASSRQLPSYEQYF	TGTGCCAGCAGTAGACAGCTACCGTCCTACGAGCAGTACTTC
.	TRBV7-2	15	TRBJ1-2	.	CASSLEGVGFYGYTF	TGTGCCAGCAGCTTAGAGGGGGTTGGGTTCTATGGCTACACCTTC
many	TRBV10-3	12	TRBJ2-7	TRBD1	CATGQGSYEQYF	TGTGCCACAGGACAGGGATCCTACGAGCAGTACTTC
many	TRBV6-1	15	TRBJ2-7	.	CASSESDWRTYEQYF	TGTGCCAGCAGTGAGTCTGATTGGAGGACATACGAGCAGTACTTC
few	TRBV27	14	TRBJ1-1	TRBD1	CASSPGTGRTEAFF	TGTGCCAGCAGTCCGGGGACAGGGAGAACTGAAGCTTTCTTT
.	TRBV27	15	TRBJ2-1	.	CASSLSWDQLYEQFF	TGTGCCAGCAGTTTATCCTGGGACCAACTCTATGAGCAGTTCTTC
many	TRBV7-2	13	TRBJ2-7	.	CASRPMGASEQYF	TGTGCCAGCAGGCCAATGGGGGCCAGCGAGCAGTACTTC
.	TRBV7-2	17	TRBJ2-1	TRBD2	CASSFPFGGGAQNEQFF	TGTGCCAGCAGCTTCCCTTTTGGCGGGGGGGCTCAGAATGAGCAGTTCTTC
few	TRBV12-3/TRBV12-4	18	TRBJ2-5	TRBD1	CASSLHIDRGPERGTQYF	TGTGCCAGCAGTCTACATATAGACAGGGGACCGGAGCGTGGGACCCAGTACTTC
many	TRBV3-1	16	TRBJ2-2	.	CASSPWTDTNTGELFF	TGTGCCAGCAGCCCCTGGACAGATACTAACACCGGGGAGCTGTTTTTT
many	TRBV5-1	14	TRBJ2-4	.	CASSSRDPGDIQYF	TGCGCCAGCAGCTCCCGGGACCCGGGAGACATTCAGTACTTC
many	TRBV25-1	14	TRBJ2-2	TRBD2	CASQTSGRTGELFF	TGTGCCAGCCAGACTAGCGGCAGGACCGGGGAGCTGTTTTTT
few	TRBV6-6	12	TRBJ2-5	.	CASMAGMKTQYF	TGTGCCAGCATGGCAGGGATGAAGACCCAGTACTTC
.	TRBV24-1	17	TRBJ2-5	.	CATSDLGGTPGGETQYF	TGTGCCACCAGTGATTTGGGTGGGACACCCGGGGGAGAGACCCAGTACTTC
few	TRBV7-9	16	TRBJ2-7	.	CASSFPGLTASYEQYF	TGTGCCAGCAGCTTCCCGGGACTCACCGCCTCCTACGAGCAGTACTTC
many	TRBV6-2/TRBV6-3	13	TRBJ2-7	.	CASSLRGAYEQYF	TGTGCCAGCAGCCTCCGGGGTGCCTACGAGCAGTACTTC
many	TRBV10-3	15	TRBJ2-7	.	CAIGGNEAPAYEQYF	TGTGCCATCGGAGGAAACGAGGCCCCGGCCTACGAGCAGTACTTC
few	TRBV20-1	15	TRBJ2-1	.	CSATARLVLSNEQFF	TGCAGTGCAACGGCTAGACTAGTATTGTCAAATGAGCAGTTCTTC
.	TRBV27	18	TRBJ2-2	.	CASSLPTGTLRGTGELFF	TGTGCCAGCAGTTTGCCGACAGGAACCCTTAGAGGCACCGGGGAGCTGTTTTTT
many	TRBV4-3	16	TRBJ2-2	TRBD2	CASSQNLAGETGELFF	TGCGCCAGCAGCCAAAATCTAGCGGGAGAAACCGGGGAGCTGTTTTTT
few	TRBV27	14	TRBJ2-1	TRBD1	CASTTGQGHNEQFF	TGTGCCAGCACCACGGGACAGGGCCACAATGAGCAGTTCTTC
many	TRBV6-2/TRBV6-3	14	TRBJ2-5	TRBD1	CASSPGTEQETQYF	TGTGCCAGCAGTCCCGGGACAGAGCAAGAGACCCAGTACTTC
.	TRBV9	16	TRBJ2-4	TRBD2	CASSGGTSPAKNIQYF	TGTGCCAGCAGCGGAGGGACTAGCCCGGCCAAAAACATTCAGTACTTC
many	TRBV29-1	14	TRBJ1-2	.	CSVEDFLAGAGYTF	TGCAGCGTTGAAGATTTTTTGGCAGGGGCGGGCTACACCTTC
few	TRBV6-4	12	TRBJ1-6	.	CASSVVNSPLHF	TGTGCCAGCAGTGTCGTCAATTCACCCCTCCACTTT
.	TRBV9	17	TRBJ2-5	.	CASSVGSGQLYQETQYF	TGTGCCAGCAGCGTAGGATCGGGACAATTGTACCAAGAGACCCAGTACTTC
few	TRBV20-1	18	TRBJ2-3	TRBD2	CSARDPPQLAVWGDTQYF	TGCAGTGCTAGAGATCCCCCCCAACTAGCGGTGTGGGGGGATACGCAGTATTTT
few	TRBV7-9	13	TRBJ2-3	.	CASSLQRTDTQYF	TGTGCCAGCAGCTTACAACGCACAGATACGCAGTATTTT
few	TRBV27	15	TRBJ2-7	TRBD1	CASSSGQGWWYEQYF	TGTGCCAGCAGTTCGGGACAGGGTTGGTGGTACGAGCAGTACTTC
.	TRBV5-5	15	TRBJ2-1	TRBD2	CASSRGLAGSNEQFF	TGTGCCAGCAGCAGGGGACTAGCCGGTAGTAATGAGCAGTTCTTC
.	TRBV12-3/TRBV12-4	16	TRBJ1-2	.	CASSNKGSDTNYGYTF	TGTGCCAGCAGCAACAAGGGGTCCGACACTAACTATGGCTACACCTTC
.	TRBV19	14	TRBJ2-1	TRBD2	CASSWLAGGFLQIF	TGTGCCAGTAGTTGGCTAGCGGGAGGGTTCCTCCAAATCTTC
few	TRBV24-1	13	TRBJ2-3	.	CATSALPTDTQYF	TGTGCCACCAGTGCCCTACCCACAGATACGCAGTATTTT
.	TRBV5-1	14	TRBJ2-3	.	CASSNRDRRHTQYF	TGCGCCAGCAGCAACCGGGACCGGCGACATACGCAGTATTTT